This section outlines one T cell receptor (beta chain) sequence together with its context. The CDR3 sequence is 15 residues long. Trimming removed 5 bases from V and 7 bases from J; junction bases left unmatched: 7. Germline assignment: CDR1 MRHNA and CDR2 SNTAGT. The data derive from a study of blood T cell repertoires in COVID-19. Per the original data handling: It was from reference gene primer amplification that nucleated cell counts were estimated. Using immunoSEQ multiplex PCR, the repertoire was profiled, and TCRdb retains in-frame clones only, with some absent. V, J and clone size derive from that table, while D and trimming were established from the DNA sequence. The sample contains about 220,000 clones, 80% to 90% of which appear only once. Adults between about 18 and 89 years of age took part from approximately 24 US areas.

Sequencing was performed on PBMCs or T cells enriched from blood (not recorded which). This clonotype originated in a woman younger than 35 in a cohort exposed to, infected with or recovered from COVID-19 (not recorded which). The genes are TRBV6-4 and TRBJ2-1, with 11 bases that match TRBD2. For the CDR3, the DNA is TGTGCCAGCAGTCCCGGGACTAGCGGAGATAATGAGCAGTTCTTC. Its translation: CASSPGTSGDNEQFF.